This T cell receptor (beta chain) was profiled in a study of lymphopenia after photon versus proton radiotherapy. Germline V gene lookup returns CDR1 SGDLS and CDR2 YYNGEE. The V gene lost 3 bases and the J gene lost 0 bases, with 10 bases spanning the gap. The CDR3 loop spans 15 amino acids. Worth noting for this clone: Its antigen is unidentified.

Findings of the study overall: Authors raise, but do not show, better survival with proton therapy. Post-nadir diversity loss with photons came from oligoclonal expansion, particularly CD8+ Temra cells. Proton therapy kept repertoires fairly stable, unlike photons, which gained effector/memory cells.

Data came from immunoSEQ multiplex PCR; TCRdb stores just in-frame clones and leaves some out. Counted here are about 64,000 clones, about 90% occurring once; the ten biggest clones make up 13%. The chain has TRBV9 and TRBJ1-3; D not resolved. The sequencing used peripheral blood, collected from a patient treated with proton-based radiotherapy. The origin of this receptor is a man older than 75 with esophageal cancer. CDR3 loop: CASSELGSSGNTIYF. As DNA, the CDR3 is TGTGCCAGCAGCGAATTGGGGAGCTCTGGAAACACCATATATTTT.